The rows below give T cell receptor beta chains drawn from one sample of a study of T cells after yellow fever vaccination. TCRdb re-called the 5' RACE reads with MiXCR, one entry per CDR3 protein. The table shows about 240,000 distinct CDR3 sequences, with roughly 3.5% occurring only once. The sequences come from PBMCs, collected 15 days after the yellow fever booster vaccination. The receptors originated from a man between 18 and 35 years old who received the YFV17D yellow fever vaccine. CDR3s include the opening cysteine and the closing phenylalanine or tryptophan. Each record gives: CDR3 DNA, CDR3 protein, J gene, V gene, D gene, clone size. A D gene is named only where the DNA matches it firmly. Clone size is shown for a subset of rows, as once, few, many or a class of expanded clone.

cdr3_nt: TGTGCCAGCAGCCCAGGACCCACGAATGAGCAGTTCTTC
cdr3_aa: CASSPGPTNEQFF
j_call: TRBJ2-1
v_call: TRBV9
d_call: .
clone_size: many

cdr3_nt: TGCAGTGCTAGAGGTGACGGCACAGATACGCAGTATTTT
cdr3_aa: CSARGDGTDTQYF
j_call: TRBJ2-3
v_call: TRBV20-1
d_call: .
clone_size: many

cdr3_nt: TGTGCCAGCAGCTTACCCCCCGAGTTAGTTTTGGCAGATACGCAGTATTTT
cdr3_aa: CASSLPPELVLADTQYF
j_call: TRBJ2-3
v_call: TRBV7-2
d_call: .
clone_size: many

cdr3_nt: TGTGCCAGCATCCCCCCGAGGCCGATGAACACTGAAGCTTTCTTT
cdr3_aa: CASIPPRPMNTEAFF
j_call: TRBJ1-1
v_call: TRBV7-9
d_call: .
clone_size: few

cdr3_nt: TGTGCCAGCAGTCGACGGCATAATTCACCCCTCCACTTT
cdr3_aa: CASSRRHNSPLHF
j_call: TRBJ1-6
v_call: TRBV12-3/TRBV12-4
d_call: .
clone_size: many

cdr3_nt: TGTGCCAGCAGCCGCCCGGGGACAGGGATCTACGAGCAGTACTTC
cdr3_aa: CASSRPGTGIYEQYF
j_call: TRBJ2-7
v_call: TRBV6-2/TRBV6-3
d_call: TRBD1
clone_size: many

cdr3_nt: TGTGCCAGCAGCACGGGGACAGGGATCATGAACACTGAAGCTTTCTTT
cdr3_aa: CASSTGTGIMNTEAFF
j_call: TRBJ1-1
v_call: TRBV7-8
d_call: TRBD1
clone_size: many

cdr3_nt: TGTGCCAGCAGCTTAAGCCAGGCAAATTCACCCCTCCACTTT
cdr3_aa: CASSLSQANSPLHF
j_call: TRBJ1-6
v_call: TRBV7-8
d_call: .
clone_size: .

cdr3_nt: TGCGCCAGCAGCTTGGCAGAGACATACACTGAAGCTTTCTTT
cdr3_aa: CASSLAETYTEAFF
j_call: TRBJ1-1
v_call: TRBV5-1
d_call: .
clone_size: many

cdr3_nt: TGTGCCAGCAGCCCGGACAGGGGGTTCCCTGAAGCTTTCTTT
cdr3_aa: CASSPDRGFPEAFF
j_call: TRBJ1-1
v_call: TRBV7-2
d_call: TRBD1
clone_size: many

cdr3_nt: TGTGCCAGCAGCTCCCGAACCGGGACAGGGGTTACGGAGACCCAGTACTTC
cdr3_aa: CASSSRTGTGVTETQYF
j_call: TRBJ2-5
v_call: TRBV5-6
d_call: TRBD1
clone_size: many

cdr3_nt: TGTGCCAGCAGCACGGACAGGGGCCCCGACACGGACTACGAGCAGTACTTC
cdr3_aa: CASSTDRGPDTDYEQYF
j_call: TRBJ2-7
v_call: TRBV5-6
d_call: TRBD1
clone_size: many

cdr3_nt: TGTGCCAGCAGTCCCCATCTACAGGGAGGGACCACTGAAGCTTTCTTT
cdr3_aa: CASSPHLQGGTTEAFF
j_call: TRBJ1-1
v_call: TRBV28
d_call: .
clone_size: many

cdr3_nt: TGTGCCAGCTACGGCGGGAGCTCCTACAATGAGCAGTTCTTC
cdr3_aa: CASYGGSSYNEQFF
j_call: TRBJ2-1
v_call: TRBV6-2/TRBV6-3
d_call: TRBD2
clone_size: many

cdr3_nt: TGTGCCAGCAGCCCGCCTCCAGGATTCTCTGGAAACACCATATATTTT
cdr3_aa: CASSPPPGFSGNTIYF
j_call: TRBJ1-3
v_call: TRBV5-4
d_call: .
clone_size: few

cdr3_nt: TGTGCCAGCAGCCAACTAGCATCGGGGGAGCTGTTTTTT
cdr3_aa: CASSQLASGELFF
j_call: TRBJ2-2
v_call: TRBV12-3/TRBV12-4
d_call: .
clone_size: many

cdr3_nt: TGCGCCAGCGCGACAGGGGAGAACACTGAAGCTTTCTTT
cdr3_aa: CASATGENTEAFF
j_call: TRBJ1-1
v_call: TRBV4-3
d_call: TRBD1
clone_size: .

cdr3_nt: TGTGCCAGCAGCTTCTACAGGGCCACTGAAGCTTTCTTT
cdr3_aa: CASSFYRATEAFF
j_call: TRBJ1-1
v_call: TRBV12-3/TRBV12-4
d_call: .
clone_size: many

cdr3_nt: TGTGCCAGCAGCAGCGGATCTGGGGCCAACGTCCTGACTTTC
cdr3_aa: CASSSGSGANVLTF
j_call: TRBJ2-6
v_call: TRBV12-3/TRBV12-4
d_call: .
clone_size: many

cdr3_nt: TGCAGTGCTAACCAGGGGGGCTACGAGCAGTACTTC
cdr3_aa: CSANQGGYEQYF
j_call: TRBJ2-7
v_call: TRBV20-1
d_call: .
clone_size: many

cdr3_nt: TGCGCCAGCAGCTTGGCCGAACAGGGCCGTACCGGGGAGCTGTTTTTT
cdr3_aa: CASSLAEQGRTGELFF
j_call: TRBJ2-2
v_call: TRBV5-1
d_call: .
clone_size: many

cdr3_nt: TGCAGTGCTAGAGTTATAAACACCGGGGAGCTGTTTTTT
cdr3_aa: CSARVINTGELFF
j_call: TRBJ2-2
v_call: TRBV20-1
d_call: .
clone_size: many

cdr3_nt: TGTGCCAGCAGTCGACAGGGTGTAATAGCCTACGAGCAGTACTTC
cdr3_aa: CASSRQGVIAYEQYF
j_call: TRBJ2-7
v_call: TRBV6-5
d_call: TRBD1
clone_size: many

cdr3_nt: TGCAGTGCTAGGAGGCTAGCTCGGACCGGGGAGCTGTTTTTT
cdr3_aa: CSARRLARTGELFF
j_call: TRBJ2-2
v_call: TRBV20-1
d_call: .
clone_size: many

cdr3_nt: TGCGCCAGCAGCCATGGCCCGGGACAGGGGGCAGAAAAACTGTTTTTT
cdr3_aa: CASSHGPGQGAEKLFF
j_call: TRBJ1-4
v_call: TRBV4-1
d_call: TRBD1
clone_size: many

cdr3_nt: TGCGCCACCCGGCCCGGGCACAGAGCAGCTGGGGCCAACGTCCTGACTTTC
cdr3_aa: CATRPGHRAAGANVLTF
j_call: TRBJ2-6
v_call: TRBV5-1
d_call: .
clone_size: many

cdr3_nt: TGTGCCAGCAGCTTAGGGGCAGGGCCCTACAATGAGCAGTTCTTC
cdr3_aa: CASSLGAGPYNEQFF
j_call: TRBJ2-1
v_call: TRBV7-6
d_call: .
clone_size: many

cdr3_nt: TGCAGTGCTAGAGATCTAAGCAGCTCCTATAATTCACCCCTCCACTTT
cdr3_aa: CSARDLSSSYNSPLHF
j_call: TRBJ1-6
v_call: TRBV20-1
d_call: .
clone_size: many

cdr3_nt: TGTGCCAGCCATAAGCGCCTACAAGAGACCCAGTACTTC
cdr3_aa: CASHKRLQETQYF
j_call: TRBJ2-5
v_call: TRBV11-2
d_call: .
clone_size: many

cdr3_nt: TGCGCCAGCAGCGAGAGCGGACAGGGAACAGATACGCAGTATTTT
cdr3_aa: CASSESGQGTDTQYF
j_call: TRBJ2-3
v_call: TRBV5-1
d_call: TRBD1
clone_size: many

cdr3_nt: TGTGCCAGCAGCGGCAGGGATCTCGGAGATACCCAGTACTTC
cdr3_aa: CASSGRDLGDTQYF
j_call: TRBJ2-5
v_call: TRBV7-2
d_call: .
clone_size: many

cdr3_nt: TGTGCCAGCTCACCACCTAGCCTCTACGAGCAGTACTTC
cdr3_aa: CASSPPSLYEQYF
j_call: TRBJ2-7
v_call: TRBV18
d_call: .
clone_size: many

cdr3_nt: TGCAGTGCTAGAGTGCTTGCCTCAGAAGGGAAACTGTTTTTT
cdr3_aa: CSARVLASEGKLFF
j_call: TRBJ1-4
v_call: TRBV20-1
d_call: .
clone_size: many

cdr3_nt: TGCGCCAGCACCCTAGCGGGAAGCACAGATACGCAGTATTTT
cdr3_aa: CASTLAGSTDTQYF
j_call: TRBJ2-3
v_call: TRBV5-1
d_call: TRBD2
clone_size: many

cdr3_nt: TGTGCCAGCAGCCCTAGGGGACTAGCGGGGGGGGTTGAGCAGTTCTTC
cdr3_aa: CASSPRGLAGGVEQFF
j_call: TRBJ2-1
v_call: TRBV7-2
d_call: TRBD2
clone_size: many

cdr3_nt: TGTGCCAGCAGACCCCCAGGGCTCCTGAACGAGCAGTACTTC
cdr3_aa: CASRPPGLLNEQYF
j_call: TRBJ2-7
v_call: TRBV12-3/TRBV12-4
d_call: .
clone_size: many

cdr3_nt: TGTGCCATCAGTGACGGCGGACAAGAGACCCAGTACTTC
cdr3_aa: CAISDGGQETQYF
j_call: TRBJ2-5
v_call: TRBV10-3
d_call: .
clone_size: many